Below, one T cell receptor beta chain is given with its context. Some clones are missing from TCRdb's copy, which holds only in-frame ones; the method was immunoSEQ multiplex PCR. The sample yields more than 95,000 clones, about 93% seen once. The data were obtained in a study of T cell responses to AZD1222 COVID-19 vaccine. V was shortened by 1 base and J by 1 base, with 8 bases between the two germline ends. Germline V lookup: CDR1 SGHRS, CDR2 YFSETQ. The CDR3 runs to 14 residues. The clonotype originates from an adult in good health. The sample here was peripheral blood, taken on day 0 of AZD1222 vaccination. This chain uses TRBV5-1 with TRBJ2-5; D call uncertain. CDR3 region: CASSLSGAQETQYF. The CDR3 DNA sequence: TGCGCCAGCAGCTTGTCCGGAGCCCAAGAGACCCAGTACTTC.